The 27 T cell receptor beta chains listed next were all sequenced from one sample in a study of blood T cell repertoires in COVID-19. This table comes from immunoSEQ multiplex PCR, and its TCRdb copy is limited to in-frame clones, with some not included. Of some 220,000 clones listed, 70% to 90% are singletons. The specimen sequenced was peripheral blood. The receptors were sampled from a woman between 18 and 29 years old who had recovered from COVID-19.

The CDR3 region is CASSEGTGGESWTEAFF. In DNA form, the CDR3 reads TGTGCCAGCAGTGAAGGAACAGGGGGCGAGTCGTGGACTGAAGCTTTCTTT. The V call is TRBV6-1, the J call TRBJ1-1, with 9 bases aligning to TRBD1. The CDR3 has 17 amino acids. Germline trimming cut 1 base from V and 5 bases from J; bases unmatched to any gene: 11. The germline CDR1 and CDR2 sequences are MNHNS and SASEGT.

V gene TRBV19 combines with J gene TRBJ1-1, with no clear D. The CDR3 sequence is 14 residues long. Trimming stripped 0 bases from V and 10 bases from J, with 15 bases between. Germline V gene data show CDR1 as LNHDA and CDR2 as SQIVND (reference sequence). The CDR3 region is CASSIEPLRLSAFF. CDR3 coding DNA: TGTGCCAGTAGTATAGAGCCGCTCAGGCTTTCAGCTTTCTTT.

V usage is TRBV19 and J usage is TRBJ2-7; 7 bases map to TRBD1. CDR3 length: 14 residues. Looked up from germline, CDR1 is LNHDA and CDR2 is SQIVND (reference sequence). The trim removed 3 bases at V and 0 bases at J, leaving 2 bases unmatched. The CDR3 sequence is CASSIGTVSYEQYF. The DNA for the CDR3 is TGTGCCAGTAGTATTGGGACAGTCTCCTACGAGCAGTACTTC.

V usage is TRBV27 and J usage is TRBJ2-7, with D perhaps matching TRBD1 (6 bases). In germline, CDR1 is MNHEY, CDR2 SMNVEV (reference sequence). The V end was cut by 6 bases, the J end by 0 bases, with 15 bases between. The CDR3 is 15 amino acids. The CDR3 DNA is TGTGCCAGCAGCTCGCCTGACAGGTTCTCCTACGAGCAGTACTTC. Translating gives CASSSPDRFSYEQYF.

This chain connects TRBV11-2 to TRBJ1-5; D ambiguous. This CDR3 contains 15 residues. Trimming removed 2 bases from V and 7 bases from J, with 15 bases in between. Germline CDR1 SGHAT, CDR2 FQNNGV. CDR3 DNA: TGTGCCAGCAGCTTACGCCCCGGGAATTACCAGCCCCAGCATTTT. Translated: CASSLRPGNYQPQHF.

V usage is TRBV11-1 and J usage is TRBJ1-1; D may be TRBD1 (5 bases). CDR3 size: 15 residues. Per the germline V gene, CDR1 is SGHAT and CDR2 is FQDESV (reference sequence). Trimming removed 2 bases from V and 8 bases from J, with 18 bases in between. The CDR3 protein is CASSLRFGGSDEAFF. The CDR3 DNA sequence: TGTGCCAGCAGCTTAAGGTTTGGGGGGTCCGACGAAGCTTTCTTT. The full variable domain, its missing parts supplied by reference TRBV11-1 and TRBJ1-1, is EAEVAQSPRYKITEKSQAVAFWCDPISGHATLYWYRQILGQGPELLVQFQDESVVDDSQLPKDRFSAERLKGVDSTLKIQPAELGDSAMYLCASSLRFGGSDEAFFGQGTRLTVV.

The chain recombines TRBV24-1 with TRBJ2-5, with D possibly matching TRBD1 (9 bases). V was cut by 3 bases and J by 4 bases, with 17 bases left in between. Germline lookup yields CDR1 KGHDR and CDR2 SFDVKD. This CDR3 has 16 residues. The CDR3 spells CATSDPREGQGETQYF. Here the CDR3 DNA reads TGTGCCACCAGTGATCCCCGGGAGGGACAGGGAGAGACCCAGTACTTC.

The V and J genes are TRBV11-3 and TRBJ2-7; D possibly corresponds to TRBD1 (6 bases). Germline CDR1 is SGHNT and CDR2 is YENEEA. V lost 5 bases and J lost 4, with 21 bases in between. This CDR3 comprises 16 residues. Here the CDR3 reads CASSPYSPTGPYEQYF. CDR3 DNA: TGTGCCAGCAGCCCTTACTCACCGACAGGCCCTTACGAGCAGTACTTC.

The CDR3 is CASSYRGQGGTEAFF. Written as DNA, the CDR3 is TGTGCCAGCAGTTACAGGGGACAGGGCGGCACTGAAGCTTTCTTT. V and J are TRBV6-5 and TRBJ1-1, with TRBD1 matching 9 bases. This CDR3 region has 15 residues. V lost 2 bases and J lost 4; bases outside the gene matches: 5. Germline CDR1 reads MNHEY; CDR2 reads SVGAGI.

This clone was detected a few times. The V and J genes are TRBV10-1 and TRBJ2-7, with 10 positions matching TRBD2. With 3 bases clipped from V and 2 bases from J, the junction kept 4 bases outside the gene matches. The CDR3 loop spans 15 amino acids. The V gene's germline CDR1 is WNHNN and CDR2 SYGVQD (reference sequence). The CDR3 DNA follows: TGCGCCAGCAGTGATAGCGGGAGGCCTCCCTACGAGCAGTACTTC. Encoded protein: CASSDSGRPPYEQYF.

The CDR3 protein is CAFSLAVNTEAFF. Here the CDR3 DNA reads TGTGCCTTCTCCCTGGCGGTGAACACTGAAGCTTTCTTT. The chain is built from TRBV30 and TRBJ1-1; D gene uncertain. The CDR3 contains 13 residues. The V and J ends lost 7 bases and 0 bases respectively, with 12 bases between them. Germline CDR1 and CDR2: GTSNPN and SVGIG (reference sequence).

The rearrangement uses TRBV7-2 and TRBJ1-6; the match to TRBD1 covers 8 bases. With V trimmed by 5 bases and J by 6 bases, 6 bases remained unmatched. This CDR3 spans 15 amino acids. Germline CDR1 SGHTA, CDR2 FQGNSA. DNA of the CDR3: TGTGCCAGCAGCCCCAGGACAGGGACTAATTCACCCCTCCACTTT. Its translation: CASSPRTGTNSPLHF. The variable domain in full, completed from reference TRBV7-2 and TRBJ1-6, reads GAGVSQSPSNKVTEKGKDVELRCDPISGHTALYWYRQSLGQGLEFLIYFQGNSAPDKSGLPSDRFSAERTGGSVSTLTIQRTQQEDSAVYLCASSPRTGTNSPLHFGNGTRLTVT.

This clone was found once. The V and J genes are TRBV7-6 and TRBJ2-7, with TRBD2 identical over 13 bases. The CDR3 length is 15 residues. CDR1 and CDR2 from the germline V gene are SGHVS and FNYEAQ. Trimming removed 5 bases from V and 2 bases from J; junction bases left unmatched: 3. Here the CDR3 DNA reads TGTGCCAGCAGCAAAGGGACTAGCGGGACCTACGAGCAGTACTTC. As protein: CASSKGTSGTYEQYF. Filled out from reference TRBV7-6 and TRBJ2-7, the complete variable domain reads GAGVSQSPRYKVTKRGQDVALRCDPISGHVSLYWYRQALGQGPEFLTYFNYEAQQDKSGLPNDRFSAERPEGSISTLTIQRTEQRDSAMYRCASSKGTSGTYEQYFGPGTRLTVT.

The CDR3 coding sequence is TGTGCCAGCAGCCAACGAGACCGACAGGGAGCCCAGCATTTT. Protein sequence: CASSQRDRQGAQHF. The chain uses TRBV5-6 and TRBJ1-5, with 7 bases that match TRBD1. The length of the CDR3 is 14 residues. The junction had 12 bases not matched to a gene; V was cut back by 4 bases and J by 11 bases. Germline V gene lookup returns CDR1 SGHDT and CDR2 YYEEEE. The complete variable domain, with remaining parts taken from reference TRBV5-6 and TRBJ1-5, reads DAGVTQSPTHLIKTRGQQVTLRCSPKSGHDTVSWYQQALGQGPQFIFQYYEEEERQRGNFPDRFSGHQFPNYSSELNVNALLLGDSALYLCASSQRDRQGAQHFGDGTRLSIL.

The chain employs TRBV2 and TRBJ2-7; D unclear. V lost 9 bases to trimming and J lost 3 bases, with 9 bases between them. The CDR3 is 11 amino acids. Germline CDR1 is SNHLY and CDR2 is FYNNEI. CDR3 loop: CARGLGYEQYF. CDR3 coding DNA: TGTGCCAGGGGCCTCGGCTACGAGCAGTACTTC. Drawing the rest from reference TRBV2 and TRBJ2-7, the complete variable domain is EPEVTQTPSHQVTQMGQEVILRCVPISNHLYFYWYRQILGQKVEFLVSFYNNEISEKSEIFDDQFSVERPDGSNFTLKIRSTKLEDSAMYFCARGLGYEQYFGPGTRLTVT.

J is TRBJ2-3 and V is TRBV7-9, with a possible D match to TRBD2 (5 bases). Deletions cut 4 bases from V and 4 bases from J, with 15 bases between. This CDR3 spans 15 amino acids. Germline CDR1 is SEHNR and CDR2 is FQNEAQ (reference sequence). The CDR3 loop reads CASSSLEGFSDTQYF. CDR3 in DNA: TGTGCCAGCAGCTCACTAGAGGGTTTTTCAGATACGCAGTATTTT.

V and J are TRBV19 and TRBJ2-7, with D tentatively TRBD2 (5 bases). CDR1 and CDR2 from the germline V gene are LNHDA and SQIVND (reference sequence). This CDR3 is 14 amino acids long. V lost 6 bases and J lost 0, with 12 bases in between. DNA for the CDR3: TGTGCCAGTAGCCTAGGACTGAGCTCCTACGAGCAGTACTTC. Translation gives CASSLGLSSYEQYF.

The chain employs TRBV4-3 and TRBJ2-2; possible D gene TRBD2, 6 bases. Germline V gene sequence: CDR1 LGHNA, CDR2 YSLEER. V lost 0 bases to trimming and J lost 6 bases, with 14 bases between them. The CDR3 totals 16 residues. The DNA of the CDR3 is TGCGCCAGCAGCCAAGACCCTGGGGACTTCGCCGGGGAGCTGTTTTTT. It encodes CASSQDPGDFAGELFF.

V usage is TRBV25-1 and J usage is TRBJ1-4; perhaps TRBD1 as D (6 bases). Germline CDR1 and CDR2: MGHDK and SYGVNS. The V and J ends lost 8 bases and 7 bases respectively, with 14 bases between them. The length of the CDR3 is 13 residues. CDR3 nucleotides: TGTGCCAGCCGGAAGTCCAGGGGTGAAAAACTGTTTTTT. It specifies CASRKSRGEKLFF.

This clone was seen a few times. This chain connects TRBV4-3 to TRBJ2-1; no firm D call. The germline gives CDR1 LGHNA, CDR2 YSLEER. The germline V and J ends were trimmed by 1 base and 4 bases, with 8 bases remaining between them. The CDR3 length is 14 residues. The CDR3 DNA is TGCGCCAGCAGCCAAGTGGTTAGTTACAATGAGCAGTTCTTC. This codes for CASSQVVSYNEQFF.

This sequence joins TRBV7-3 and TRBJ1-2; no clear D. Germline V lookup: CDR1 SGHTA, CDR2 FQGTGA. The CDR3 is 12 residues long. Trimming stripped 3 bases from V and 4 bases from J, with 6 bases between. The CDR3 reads CASSFAGYGYTF. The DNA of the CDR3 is TGTGCCAGCAGCTTCGCCGGCTATGGCTACACCTTC. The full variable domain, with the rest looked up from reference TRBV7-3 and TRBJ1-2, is GAGVSQTPSNKVTEKGKYVELRCDPISGHTALYWYRQSLGQGPEFLIYFQGTGAADDSGLPNDRFFAVRPEGSVSTLKIQRTERGDSAVYLCASSFAGYGYTFGSGTRLTVV.

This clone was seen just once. The CDR3 sequence is CASSPWGSGQPLNEQFF. In DNA, the CDR3 is TGTGCCAGCAGCCCTTGGGGGTCGGGACAGCCCCTCAATGAGCAGTTCTTC. The chain joins TRBV7-3 to TRBJ2-1, with 7 positions matching TRBD1. Trimming at V came to 5 bases and at J to 6 bases, leaving 16 bases not matched to a gene. The CDR3 loop spans 17 amino acids. Germline V CDR1 and CDR2: SGHTA, FQGTGA.

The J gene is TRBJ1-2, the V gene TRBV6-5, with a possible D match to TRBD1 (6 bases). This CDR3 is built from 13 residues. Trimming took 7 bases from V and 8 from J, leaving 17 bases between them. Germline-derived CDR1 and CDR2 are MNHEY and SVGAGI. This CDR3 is CASILTPGAGYTF. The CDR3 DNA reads TGTGCCAGCATCTTGACCCCAGGGGCGGGCTACACCTTC.

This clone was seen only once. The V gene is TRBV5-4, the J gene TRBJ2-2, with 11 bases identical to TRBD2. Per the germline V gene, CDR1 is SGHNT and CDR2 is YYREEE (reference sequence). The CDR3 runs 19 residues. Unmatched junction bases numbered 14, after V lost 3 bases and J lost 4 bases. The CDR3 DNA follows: TGTGCCAGCAGCTCCTCTCCCGGGACTAGCGGTGCAGGCACCGGGGAGCTGTTTTTT. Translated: CASSSSPGTSGAGTGELFF.

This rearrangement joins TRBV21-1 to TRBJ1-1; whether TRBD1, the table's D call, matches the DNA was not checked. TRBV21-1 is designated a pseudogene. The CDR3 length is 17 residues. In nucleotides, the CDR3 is TGTGCCAGCAGCGCGGACAGGGTAAGGGGCATGAACACTGAAGCTTTCTTT. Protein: CASSADRVRGMNTEAFF.

The CDR3 loop is CASSLTSGSSGELFF. The CDR3 DNA is TGTGCCAGCAGCTTAACTAGCGGGAGTTCCGGGGAGCTGTTTTTT. This chain uses TRBV7-3 with TRBJ2-2; 9 bases are shared with TRBD2. Germline lookup yields CDR1 SGHTA and CDR2 FQGTGA. The J segment lost 6 bases and the V segment lost 0 bases, leaving 2 bases of the junction unmatched. CDR3 length: 15 residues.

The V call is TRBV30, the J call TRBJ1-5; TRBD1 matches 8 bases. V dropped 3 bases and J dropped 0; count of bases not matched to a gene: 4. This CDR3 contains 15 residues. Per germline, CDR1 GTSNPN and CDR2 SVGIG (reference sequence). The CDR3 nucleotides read TGTGCCTGGAGCGGGACAGGCTATAGCAATCAGCCCCAGCATTTT. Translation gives CAWSGTGYSNQPQHF.